A single sample is the source of the 4 T cell receptor beta chains below, sequenced in a study of OX40 agonist ivuxolimab in advanced cancers. Sequenced by immunoSEQ multiplex PCR; TCRdb stores in-frame clones only, minus some. The data contain approximately 80,000 clones, about 90% of them singletons. Here the sequenced sample was CD4+ or CD8+ T cells sorted from blood, taken in a trial of the OX40 agonist ivuxolimab. These receptor sequences come from an adult with an advanced solid tumor such as melanoma, head and neck, liver or kidney cancer.

The count of this clone is one. The rearrangement uses TRBV14 and TRBJ2-5, with D perhaps matching TRBD1 (6 bases). The V end was cut by 0 bases, the J end by 7 bases, with 15 bases between. The CDR3 length is 15 residues. CDR1 SGHDN and CDR2 FVKESK come from the germline V gene. CDR3 sequence: CASSQETNRVWTQYF. The DNA for the CDR3 is TGTGCCAGCAGCCAAGAGACTAACAGGGTCTGGACCCAGTACTTC.

The rearrangement links TRBV28 to TRBJ2-3; 9 nucleotides match TRBD2. Germline V gives CDR1 MDHEN, CDR2 SYDVKM. CDR3 length: 14 residues. V dropped 6 bases and J dropped 8; count of bases not matched to a gene: 9. The CDR3 DNA sequence: TGTGCCAGCAGCCAGGTAGCGGGGGAGGGTACGCAGTATTTT. Amino acids: CASSQVAGEGTQYF.

V is TRBV6-6 and J is TRBJ1-2, with unresolved D. The CDR3 extends over 14 amino acids. From germline, CDR1 is MNHNY and CDR2 SVGAGI (reference sequence). V was cut by 2 bases and J by 4 bases, with 11 bases left in between. CDR3 amino acids: CASSYDARSYGYTF. The DNA of the CDR3 is TGTGCCAGCAGTTACGACGCCAGAAGCTATGGCTACACCTTC.

The chain recombines TRBV25-1 with TRBJ2-1; TRBD2 matches 14 bases. The CDR3 sequence is 16 residues long. With V trimmed by 0 bases and J by 9 bases, 4 bases remained unmatched. The V gene's germline CDR1 is MGHDK and CDR2 SYGVNS. Here the CDR3 reads CASSEYGTSGSIEQFF. DNA of the CDR3: TGTGCCAGCAGTGAATACGGGACTAGCGGGAGTATTGAGCAGTTCTTC.